These 14 T cell receptor beta chains were sequenced from one sample in a study of OX40 agonist ivuxolimab in advanced cancers. The library was prepared using the immunoSEQ multiplex PCR assay. Imported from immuneACCESS, the table was reduced by TCRdb to in-frame sequences with V and J called. These copies leave out some clones; in studies compared against another copy, an unresolved V gene accounts for under half, and the cause of the remainder is not known. The sample table contains roughly 64,000 clones; only one count was recorded for around four fifths of them. The top ten hold 2% to 3% of the sample. Source: CD4+ or CD8+ T cells sorted from blood, taken in a trial of the OX40 agonist ivuxolimab. The receptor source for this set is an adult with an advanced solid tumor such as melanoma, head and neck, liver or kidney cancer.

This clone has more than one count but fewer than ten. One junction end does not reproduce the germline sequence, and a read error may be involved. The V and J genes are TRBV11-2 and TRBJ1-2, with unresolved D. The CDR3 has 12 residues. CDR1 is SGHAT and CDR2 is FQNNGV in the germline V gene. The CDR3 bases are TGTGCCAGCAGCTTAGGGGCTGGCAGTCTGGTCTTC. Protein sequence: CASSLGAGSLVF.

In this sample, this clone turned up a few times. Other DNA sequences of this sample code for an identical CDR3. The chain uses TRBV5-1 and TRBJ2-3; perhaps TRBD1 as D (6 bases). Per the germline V gene, CDR1 is SGHRS and CDR2 is YFSETQ. Between the trimmed V and J ends, which lost 4 bases and 1 base, there was a span of 10 bases. The CDR3 sequence is 14 residues long. As DNA, the CDR3 is TGCGCCAGCAGCCTCGGACAGCGCACAGATACGCAGTATTTT. Protein: CASSLGQRTDTQYF.

The chain is built from TRBV14 and TRBJ2-5; D gene unclear. V dropped 1 base and J dropped 5 bases, with 11 bases sitting between them. The CDR3 loop spans 14 amino acids. Germline V gene data show CDR1 as SGHDN and CDR2 as FVKESK. CDR3 region: CASSQGVAEETQYF. The CDR3 region has the DNA TGTGCCAGCAGCCAAGGGGTAGCAGAGGAGACCCAGTACTTC.

The CDR3 region is CASSWTGVGYGYTF. The CDR3, as DNA: TGTGCCAGCAGTTGGACAGGGGTCGGCTATGGCTACACCTTC. J is TRBJ1-2 and V is TRBV25-1; 9 bases align to TRBD1. From germline, CDR1 is MGHDK and CDR2 SYGVNS. This CDR3 region has 14 residues. V dropped 5 bases and J dropped 4; count of bases not matched to a gene: 5.

V and J are TRBV19 and TRBJ2-2; TRBD1 is a possible D gene (5 bases). Trimming removed 2 bases from V and 5 bases from J, with 9 bases in between. The CDR3 extends over 14 amino acids. Germline V CDR1 and CDR2: LNHDA, SQIVND (reference sequence). As DNA, the CDR3 is TGTGCCAGTAGTATACAGGGATCGACCGGGGAGCTGTTTTTT. Amino acids: CASSIQGSTGELFF.

CDR3 sequence reads: CASSRGGRVYEQYF. CDR3 DNA sequence: TGTGCCAGCAGTAGGGGGGGGCGCGTTTACGAGCAGTACTTC. V usage is TRBV14 and J usage is TRBJ2-7; D is perhaps TRBD2 (7 bases). The V gene lost 6 bases and the J gene lost 4 bases, with 16 bases spanning the gap. CDR3 size: 14 residues. Germline V CDR1 and CDR2: SGHDN, FVKESK.

The CDR3 is CASSPYVDEKLFF. The CDR3 nucleotides are TGTGCCAGCAGCCCCTATGTCGATGAAAAACTGTTTTTT. This chain joins TRBV4-2 and TRBJ1-4; D unclear. The germline CDR1 and CDR2 sequences are LGHNA and YNFKEQ. The CDR3 is 13 amino acids. V lost 4 bases and J lost 6, with 9 bases in between.

The genes are TRBV5-4 and TRBJ1-1; the match to TRBD1 covers 9 bases. There are 19 residues in the CDR3. V lost 3 bases, J lost 4 bases, and 19 bases stayed unmatched. Germline assignment: CDR1 SGHNT and CDR2 YYREEE (reference sequence). The CDR3 coding sequence is TGTGCCAGCAGCTCGCTCACTCTCCGGGACAGGGAACAGGGCACTGAAGCTTTCTTT. Protein product: CASSSLTLRDREQGTEAFF.

This clone was recorded only once. This sequence joins TRBV7-2 and TRBJ2-7; TRBD2 matches at 8 bases. Germline CDR1 and CDR2: SGHTA and FQGNSA. The trim removed 2 bases at V and 6 bases at J, leaving 3 bases unmatched. The CDR3 is 13 amino acids. CDR3 amino acids: CASSLSGGGEQYF. The CDR3 region has the DNA TGTGCCAGCAGCTTAAGCGGGGGAGGCGAGCAGTACTTC.

The chain combines TRBV13 with TRBJ2-7; tentative D call: TRBD2 (5 bases). Trimming removed 7 bases from V and 2 bases from J, with 18 bases in between. The CDR3 runs 15 residues. From germline, CDR1 is PRHDT and CDR2 FYEKMQ (reference sequence). CDR3 protein: CASKDWGTYPYEQYF. Written as DNA, the CDR3 is TGTGCCAGCAAGGACTGGGGTACCTACCCCTACGAGCAGTACTTC.

With respect to this clone: This specimen includes other DNA sequences encoding the same CDR3. The V and J genes are TRBV27 and TRBJ1-4, with 7 positions matching TRBD1. CDR1 MNHEY and CDR2 SMNVEV come from the germline V gene (reference sequence). Trimming cost V 7 bases and J 2 bases; bases outside gene matches: 1. The CDR3 spans 13 residues. The CDR3 DNA reads as TGTGCCAGCAAGGGACAGACTAATGAAAAACTGTTTTTT. Encoded protein: CASKGQTNEKLFF.

The CDR3 loop reads CASSQERGRAEAFF. In DNA, the CDR3 is TGCGCCAGCAGCCAAGAAAGAGGTCGGGCTGAAGCTTTCTTT. This sequence joins TRBV4-3 and TRBJ1-1, with D uncertain. Germline V CDR1 and CDR2: LGHNA, YSLEER. The CDR3 covers 14 residues. Trimming pared 0 bases from V and 6 bases from J, leaving 11 bases between.

This chain connects TRBV11-2 to TRBJ2-7; 7 bases fit TRBD2. The CDR3 is 15 residues long. CDR1 is SGHAT and CDR2 is FQNNGV in the germline V gene. Trimming removed 3 bases from V and 7 bases from J; junction bases left unmatched: 12. This CDR3 reads CASSFNPGGEGEQYF. As DNA, the CDR3 is TGTGCCAGCAGCTTTAACCCTGGGGGGGAAGGGGAGCAGTACTTC. The full variable domain, with the rest looked up from reference TRBV11-2 and TRBJ2-7, is EAGVAQSPRYKIIEKRQSVAFWCNPISGHATLYWYQQILGQGPKLLIQFQNNGVVDDSQLPKDRFSAERLKGVDSTLKIQPAKLEDSAVYLCASSFNPGGEGEQYFGPGTRLTVT.

The chain couples TRBV4-3 to TRBJ1-4; perhaps TRBD1 as D (5 bases). The CDR3 extends over 12 amino acids. Germline V lookup: CDR1 LGHNA, CDR2 YSLEER. V was pared by 3 bases and J by 8 bases, with 7 bases between. DNA for the CDR3: TGCGCCAGCAGCCAGGGACGAGAAAAACTGTTTTTT. It translates to CASSQGREKLFF.